The sequence of this T cell receptor (beta chain) was determined in a study of OX40 agonist ivuxolimab in advanced cancers. Background for the entire study: Ivuxolimab was a fully human IgG2 agonistic monoclonal antibody targeting the costimulatory receptor OX40 (CD134). Intravenous ivuxolimab was administered to patients every 2 weeks at six dose levels: 0.01, 0.1, 0.3, 1.5, 3 and 10 mg/kg. Of the approximately 50 dose-escalation patients, hepatocellular carcinoma was present in around 20, melanoma in roughly 15, renal cell carcinoma in 9 and head and neck cancer in 9. The dose-escalation cohort was over 70% male with a mean age of about 60 years, ranging from 23 to 79. Prior anti-PD-1, anti-PD-L1 or anti-CTLA-4 therapy was permitted, and approximately 39% of dose-escalation patients had received checkpoint inhibitors. Partial responses occurred in three dose-escalation patients: two with cutaneous melanoma and one with hepatocellular carcinoma. The point of sequencing TCRbeta in the periphery was to test whether ivuxolimab changed TCR sequence diversity and drove clonal T-cell expansion. The paper reports the monotherapy dose-escalation portion (N = 52 patients) of the phase I ivuxolimab trial.

The trial excluded patients who had a history of autoimmune disease or were on systemic immunosuppression. In every dose cohort, peripheral blood was drawn for TCR sequencing at baseline, cycle 4 day 1, and cycle 7 day 1. Samples came from an open-label, multicenter, first-in-human phase I dose-escalation trial of ivuxolimab. Adults with locally advanced or metastatic melanoma, renal cell carcinoma, hepatocellular carcinoma or head and neck squamous cell carcinoma were enrolled in the trial. CD4+ and CD8+ T cells were sorted separately from peripheral blood before TCR sequencing. The investigation overall reported the following: After ivuxolimab, CD8+ T cells had more expanded clones than CD4+ T cells on average. At doses of 0.1 to 3.0 mg/kg, clonal expansion of both CD4+ and CD8+ T cells in blood was seen between baseline and week 6. Low levels of normalized T-cell clonal expansion were also seen in some patients who did not respond. The antigen specificity of the peripheral T cells that underwent clonal expansion was not determined. In the 0.1-3.0 mg/kg groups, partial responders had among the lowest normalized peripheral clonal expansion, particularly in CD8+ T cells.

CDR1 and CDR2, per the germline V gene (reference sequence), are MNHNY and SVGAGI. V and J are trimmed by 0 bases and 6 bases, and the gene matches miss 3 bases of the junction. Reading from cysteine to phenylalanine, the CDR3 counts 15 amino acids. CDR3 DNA only is kept here, 45 bases in frame from base 1. As concerns this clone: The antigen this receptor binds is unknown. It has no much larger one-base neighbor in the sample; base qualities were not kept.

Genomic DNA was isolated from the sorted cells so that the TCRbeta CDR3 region could be sequenced. The immunoSEQ Assay was used to sequence the TCRbeta CDR3 regions. This is the immuneACCESS table as TCRdb keeps it, with only in-frame sequences that have V and J called. A part of the clones is gone; compared with another copy, unresolved V genes explain less than half, and the rest is unexplained. Across this sample there are 50,000 or so clones, with roughly 89% seen only once. The ten largest clonotypes hold 11% to 15% of the sample. The sequence was collected from an adult with an advanced solid tumor such as melanoma, head and neck, liver or kidney cancer. The starting material was CD4+ or CD8+ T cells sorted from blood, obtained in a trial of the OX40 agonist ivuxolimab. The rearranged segments are TRBV6-6 and TRBJ2-7, with 12 central nucleotides matching TRBD1. The nucleotides read TGTGCCAGCAGTTACTCGGGACAGGGGGCTCTCGAGCAGTACTTC. This yields the protein CASSYSGQGALEQYF.